Presented here are 3 T cell receptor beta chains from one specimen sequenced in a study of lymphopenia after photon versus proton radiotherapy. Clones were sequenced by immunoSEQ multiplex PCR, and TCRdb holds only the in-frame ones, with some missing. Seen here are about 4,500 clones, about 70% observed once, and the top ten hold approximately 50%. Sequences were derived from peripheral blood, sampled from a patient treated with proton-based radiotherapy. These TCRs come from a man at least 80 years old with esophageal cancer.

The chain links TRBV7-9 to TRBJ2-4, with D unresolved. The V gene lost 4 bases and the J gene lost 6 bases, with 10 bases spanning the gap. Germline V gene data show CDR1 as SEHNR and CDR2 as FQNEAQ (reference sequence). This CDR3 has 13 amino acids. The CDR3 protein is CASSSRKGNIQYF. In DNA form, the CDR3 reads TGTGCCAGCAGCTCCCGCAAGGGAAACATTCAGTACTTC. Full variable domain (outside the CDR3, taken from reference TRBV7-9 and TRBJ2-4): DTGVSQNPRHKITKRGQNVTFRCDPISEHNRLYWYRQTLGQGPEFLTYFQNEAQLEKSRLLSDRFSAERPKGSFSTLEIQRTEQGDSAMYLCASSSRKGNIQYFGAGTRLSVL.

V gene TRBV11-1 combines with J gene TRBJ2-3, with D perhaps assigned TRBD1 or TRBD2 (5 bases each). CDR3 length: 15 residues. The germline V gene has CDR1 SGHAT and CDR2 FQDESV (reference sequence). V gave up 5 bases and J gave up 6 bases, with 18 bases separating them. CDR3: CASSVGGQEADTQYF. CDR3 nucleotide sequence: TGTGCCAGCAGCGTAGGAGGACAAGAAGCGGATACGCAGTATTTT.

The chain employs TRBV7-1 and TRBJ2-7; D tentatively fits TRBD1 or TRBD2 (5 bases each). TRBV7-1 is placed among ORFs of uncertain function. CDR3 size: 15 residues. V lost 4 bases to trimming and J lost 4 bases, with 17 bases between them. The CDR3 protein is CASSLAPVREYEQYF. The CDR3 nucleotides read TGTGCCAGCAGCTTAGCGCCCGTCAGGGAGTACGAGCAGTACTTC.